In its sample, the clone carrying this T cell receptor beta chain was seen a few times. Its antigen is still unknown. These data are taken from a study of T-cell memory formation after mild COVID-19. Study context: Across donors, TCR clusters were largely donor specific.

Study-level findings and limits: A second wave expanding day 15 to 37 was CD4+-biased; contracting clones were balanced.

This CDR3 comprises 14 residues. Germline V lookup: CDR1 SGHTA, CDR2 FQGNSA. Trimming shortened V by 5 bases and J by 8 bases, and 15 bases separated the two germline ends. 5'RACE primed from the constant segment yielded TCR alpha and TCR beta cDNA libraries bearing sample barcodes and UMIs. TCRdb passed the 5' RACE reads through MiXCR, listing each CDR3 protein once. The sample has about 150,000 distinct CDR3 sequences, around 13% seen once; the top ten hold 2.5% to 3.5%. J is TRBJ1-4 and V is TRBV7-2, with D tentatively TRBD1 (5 bases). The sample comprised PBMCs or a T cell subset sorted from them (not recorded which). The sequence derives from a young man who had mild COVID-19 (a few samples of this study predate the infection). Cell type and time point are not known. CDR3 bases: TGTGCCAGCAGCCGGGGGGTCGGAGGGGAAAAACTGTTTTTT. Its translation is CASSRGVGGEKLFF.